Sequencing of this T cell receptor beta chain was carried out in a study of OX40 agonist ivuxolimab in advanced cancers. Study in general: Hepatocellular carcinoma, melanoma, renal cell or head and neck cancer was diagnosed in the dose-escalation patients.

The germline gives CDR1 SGHVS, CDR2 FQNEAQ. The CDR3 consists of 13 residues. Trimming left V 5 bases short and J 7 bases short, with 15 bases between. On this clone itself: Its antigen is still unknown.

Sequenced by immunoSEQ multiplex PCR; TCRdb stores in-frame clones only, minus some. The sample contains 60,000 to 70,000 clones, around four fifths of which appear only once. Study results and limitations: People who partly responded at 0.1-3.0 mg/kg had some of the least clonal expansion seen.

The V gene is TRBV7-8, the J gene TRBJ2-7; the D is unclear. Source: CD4+ or CD8+ T cells sorted from blood, taken in a trial of the OX40 agonist ivuxolimab. This TCR was recovered from an adult with an advanced solid tumor such as melanoma, head and neck, liver or kidney cancer. The CDR3 is CASSPGRSDEQYF. CDR3 nucleotide sequence: TGTGCCAGCAGCCCGGGCAGGTCTGATGAGCAGTACTTC.